These 14 T cell receptor beta chains were all obtained from the same sample, sequenced in a study of shared clonotypes between healthy human individuals. Here immunoSEQ multiplex PCR was the method, and the copy in TCRdb shows in-frame clones only, minus some. The profile shows more than 850,000 clones, around 82% of them singletons. The sample comprised memory CD4+ T cells from PBMCs. Subset defined: CD45RA-negative fraction. Receptors were obtained from a man younger than 30 in good health. Some clones in this sample may be carry-over from other donors' samples.

This clone occurred many times. V gene TRBV6-7 combines with J gene TRBJ1-2; D gene ambiguous. TRBV6-7 is known as an ORF, though its function is uncertain. This CDR3 contains 11 residues. Trimming stripped 8 bases from V and 5 bases from J, with 9 bases between. The CDR3 sequence: CASGKEYGYTF. The CDR3 coding sequence is TGTGCCAGCGGAAAGGAGTATGGCTACACCTTC.

V gene TRBV29-1 combines with J gene TRBJ1-6; 8 nucleotides match TRBD1. CDR1 and CDR2 (germline): SQVTM, ANQGSEA. V shed 6 bases, J shed 0 bases, and the junction held 4 bases outside the gene matches. The CDR3 extends over 15 amino acids. The CDR3 region is CSVRTGSSYNSPLHF. As DNA, the CDR3 is TGCAGCGTAAGGACAGGGAGCTCCTATAATTCACCCCTCCACTTT.

In this sample, this clone turned up a few times. Given a far larger clone just one base away, this is likely a sequencing read error. The chain has TRBV7-8 and TRBJ1-3; D remains ambiguous. Germline V CDR1 and CDR2: SGHVS, FQNEAQ. This CDR3 region has 12 residues. V lost 3 bases and J lost 0, with 0 bases in between. DNA for the CDR3: TGTGCCAGCAGCTTCTCTGGAAACACCATATATTTT. As protein: CASSFSGNTIYF. The full variable domain, in which reference TRBV7-8 and TRBJ1-3 provide the parts outside the CDR3, is GAGVSQSPRYKVAKRGQDVALRCDPISGHVSLFWYQQALGQGPEFLTYFQNEAQLDKSGLPSDRFFAERPEGSVSTLKIQRTQQEDSAVYLCASSFSGNTIYFGEGSWLTVV.

This clone was seen once. V is TRBV18 and J is TRBJ1-4; 7 bases map to TRBD1. Germline trimming cut 5 bases from V and 2 bases from J; bases unmatched to any gene: 11. Germline V CDR1 and CDR2: KGHSH, LQKENI. This CDR3 region has 17 residues. The CDR3 loop is CASSSRGGGQTNEKLFF. In nucleotides, the CDR3 is TGTGCCAGCTCATCACGCGGAGGGGGACAGACTAATGAAAAACTGTTTTTT.

The chain couples TRBV12-5 to TRBJ2-2; 9 nucleotides match TRBD2. CDR1 is LGHNT, CDR2 FRNRAP, per germline. The CDR3 is 15 residues long. J was trimmed by 0 bases and V by 7 bases; bases with no gene match: 3. The CDR3 nucleotides read TGTGCTAGTGCCCCTAGCGGGGCGAACACCGGGGAGCTGTTTTTT. Protein product: CASAPSGANTGELFF.

The chain has TRBV6-1 and TRBJ2-1; unclear D gene. Germline V gene sequence: CDR1 MNHNS, CDR2 SASEGT. Trimming stripped 8 bases from V and 0 bases from J, with 11 bases between. The CDR3 totals 14 residues. The CDR3 bases are TGTGCCAGCGGCAGCGAGGCCTCCTACAATGAGCAGTTCTTC. Amino acids: CASGSEASYNEQFF.

The V gene is TRBV5-1, the J gene TRBJ2-2; D not certain. The germline V and J ends were trimmed by 1 base and 3 bases, with 7 bases remaining between them. The germline V gene encodes CDR1 SGHRS and CDR2 YFSETQ. The CDR3 has 14 residues. The CDR3 DNA is TGCGCCAGCAGCTTGATCAGAGACACCGGGGAGCTGTTTTTT. This encodes CASSLIRDTGELFF. Full variable domain (remainder filled in from reference TRBV5-1 and TRBJ2-2): KAGVTQTPRYLIKTRGQQVTLSCSPISGHRSVSWYQQTPGQGLQFLFEYFSETQRNKGNFPGRFSGRQFSNSRSEMNVSTLELGDSALYLCASSLIRDTGELFFGEGSRLTVL.

The chain has TRBV21-1 and TRBJ2-1. TRBV21-1 counts as a pseudogene. The CDR3 is made up of 11 amino acids. The CDR3, as DNA: TGTGCCCATAACCCTGACAATGAGCAGTTCTTC. Translating it yields CAHNPDNEQFF.

This chain uses TRBV5-5 with TRBJ2-7; D call uncertain. Germline V gene data show CDR1 as SGHKS and CDR2 as YYEKEE (reference sequence). There are 13 residues in the CDR3. The ends were cut back, 1 base at V and 4 bases at J, with 9 bases in the middle. The CDR3 sequence: CASSLPSEYEQYF. The DNA for the CDR3 is TGTGCCAGCAGCTTGCCCTCCGAATACGAGCAGTACTTC.

The V and J genes are TRBV4-1 and TRBJ2-1, with TRBD2 matching 8 bases. The CDR3 extends over 16 amino acids. Germline V gene sequence: CDR1 MGHRA, CDR2 YSYEKL. Trimming removed 4 bases from V and 2 bases from J; junction bases left unmatched: 7. The CDR3 reads CASSPVGRGAYNEQFF. CDR3 in DNA: TGCGCCAGCAGCCCCGTTGGGCGGGGGGCCTACAATGAGCAGTTCTTC.

The chain combines TRBV5-4 with TRBJ1-1; 9 nucleotides agree with TRBD1. Germline CDR1 SGHNT, CDR2 YYREEE (reference sequence). The CDR3 runs to 14 residues. J gave up 3 bases and V 2 bases, and 2 bases lay outside the gene matches. The CDR3 DNA reads as TGTGCCAGCAGCTTCGGGGACAGGGACACTGAAGCTTTCTTT. Protein: CASSFGDRDTEAFF.

This chain connects TRBV7-9 to TRBJ1-2; TRBD1 might be the D (5 bases). There are 13 residues in the CDR3. Germline V CDR1 and CDR2: SEHNR, FQNEAQ (reference sequence). Trimming stripped 5 bases from V and 2 bases from J, with 9 bases between. Here the CDR3 DNA reads TGTGCCAGCAGCAGACAGCCAAACTATGGCTACACCTTC. Translating it yields CASSRQPNYGYTF.

The rearrangement uses TRBV5-1 and TRBJ2-3, with 7 bases aligning to TRBD1. The CDR3 has 17 amino acids. J was trimmed by 5 bases and V by 4 bases; bases with no gene match: 16. Germline values: CDR1 SGHRS, CDR2 YFSETQ. CDR3: CASSPILQTGSGDTQYF. CDR3 in DNA: TGCGCCAGCAGCCCCATCTTACAGACAGGGTCGGGAGATACGCAGTATTTT. The full variable domain, completed using reference TRBV5-1 and TRBJ2-3, is KAGVTQTPRYLIKTRGQQVTLSCSPISGHRSVSWYQQTPGQGLQFLFEYFSETQRNKGNFPGRFSGRQFSNSRSEMNVSTLELGDSALYLCASSPILQTGSGDTQYFGPGTRLTVL.

Details on this clone: Since a much larger clone is just one base distant, this may be a read error. Other DNA sequences in the sample encode the same CDR3. The chain is built from TRBV7-9 and TRBJ2-2, with D unclear. The CDR3 is 14 amino acids. Trimming pared 1 base from V and 1 base from J, leaving 4 bases between. Germline loops: CDR1 SEHNR, CDR2 FQNEAQ (reference sequence). CDR3 bases: TGTGCCAGCAGCTTAGGGCAGAACACCGGGGAGCTGTTTTTT. Translation gives CASSLGQNTGELFF.